This T cell receptor beta chain was obtained from a study of T-cell reconstitution after alpha-beta-depleted transplantation in children. Library preparation (for TCRbeta) was performed with unique molecular identifiers. TCRdb re-analysed the PCR reads in MiXCR, keeping a single row per CDR3 protein. The sample has 450,000 to 500,000 distinct CDR3 sequences, about an eighth seen once; the top ten hold about 5%. This clonotype was seen at least ten times. The CDR3 is 14 residues long. Germline V CDR1 and CDR2: SGHRS, YFSETQ. The V gene lost 5 bases and the J gene lost 3 bases, with 15 bases spanning the gap.

The chain links TRBV5-1 to TRBJ2-7, with D perhaps matching TRBD1 (6 bases). The sequences come from PBMCs from the stem cell graft donor, collected from the stem cell graft. This clonotype was sampled from a human donor who donated a stem cell graft to a child with combined immunodeficiency. The CDR3 bases are TGCGCCAGCAGGTCGACGACACAGGGCTACGAGCAGTACTTC. Translation: CASRSTTQGYEQYF. The variable domain in full, with the rest retrieved from reference TRBV5-1 and TRBJ2-7, is KAGVTQTPRYLIKTRGQQVTLSCSPISGHRSVSWYQQTPGQGLQFLFEYFSETQRNKGNFPGRFSGRQFSNSRSEMNVSTLELGDSALYLCASRSTTQGYEQYFGPGTRLTVT.